One and the same sample provided the 20 T cell receptor beta chains below, sequenced in a study of cytomegalovirus exposure and HLA in healthy donors. It was with 60 Vbeta and 13 Jbeta primers that the PCR ran. The data were produced by immunoSEQ multiplex PCR, yet TCRdb's version contains in-frame clones alone and is incomplete. The sample includes about 93,000 clones, 65% of them seen just once. The sequenced sample consisted of PBMCs. These receptors came from a boy younger than 18 in good health and CMV-seropositive.

The V call is TRBV19, the J call TRBJ2-7; TRBD1 might be the D (5 bases). Trimming shortened V by 1 base and J by 3 bases, and 13 bases separated the two germline ends. This CDR3 region has 15 residues. The germline V gene encodes CDR1 LNHDA and CDR2 SQIVND (reference sequence). The CDR3, as DNA: TGTGCCAGTAGTATAGTTCTACAGGCCTACTACGAGCAGTACTTC. This translates into CASSIVLQAYYEQYF.

J is TRBJ1-2 and V is TRBV27; D may be TRBD1 (6 bases). The CDR3 runs 16 residues. From germline, CDR1 is MNHEY and CDR2 SMNVEV (reference sequence). V gave up 1 base and J gave up 0 bases, with 12 bases separating them. The CDR3, as DNA: TGTGCCAGCAGTTTATTTCCTGGGACAACTAACTATGGCTACACCTTC. It encodes CASSLFPGTTNYGYTF.

The chain joins TRBV7-9 to TRBJ1-6, with a tentative D call TRBD1 (6 bases). CDR1 and CDR2 (germline): SEHNR, FQNEAQ (reference sequence). Deletions cut 4 bases from V and 5 bases from J, with 15 bases between. The CDR3 sequence is 16 residues long. The DNA for the CDR3 is TGTGCCAGCAGCTCAACTAACGACAGGAATAATTCACCCCTCCACTTT. Its protein is CASSSTNDRNNSPLHF.

The genes are TRBV19 and TRBJ2-3, with 12 bases matching TRBD1. The CDR3 length is 15 residues. Germline CDR1 reads LNHDA; CDR2 reads SQIVND (reference sequence). The J segment lost 2 bases and the V segment lost 7 bases, leaving 4 bases of the junction unmatched. The DNA for the CDR3 is TGTGCCAGTAACCCGGGACAGGGGGCCACAGATACGCAGTATTTT. Translating gives CASNPGQGATDTQYF.

The DNA for the CDR3 is TGTGCCAGCAGCTCCAGGACAGGGAACGTGAACACTGAAGCTTTCTTT. This translates into CASSSRTGNVNTEAFF. The chain has TRBV5-4 and TRBJ1-1, with 8 nucleotides matching TRBD1. After removal of 3 bases from V and 0 bases from J, the junction contained 7 bases not matched to a gene. This CDR3 comprises 16 residues. Germline V gives CDR1 SGHNT, CDR2 YYREEE (reference sequence).

The chain recombines TRBV7-9 with TRBJ1-1, with D unresolved. The V and J ends lost 5 bases and 8 bases respectively, with 12 bases between them. CDR3 length: 12 amino acids. Germline V gene lookup returns CDR1 SEHNR and CDR2 FQNEAQ (reference sequence). The CDR3 reads CASSPTSIEAFF. The CDR3, as DNA: TGTGCCAGCAGCCCCACGTCTATAGAAGCTTTCTTT.

This clone occurred a few times. The rearrangement uses TRBV5-1 and TRBJ2-3; 11 bases match TRBD2. V shed 4 bases, J shed 3 bases, and the junction held 28 bases outside the gene matches. The CDR3 has 23 residues. Per the germline V gene, CDR1 is SGHRS and CDR2 is YFSETQ. In nucleotides, the CDR3 is TGCGCCAGCAGCGAAATGACTCTAGCGGGGGGCGGATTTTGGACCAGAGGGACAGATACGCAGTATTTT. It specifies CASSEMTLAGGGFWTRGTDTQYF.

The rearrangement joins TRBV7-6 to TRBJ2-5; 7 nucleotides align to TRBD1. This CDR3 is built from 15 residues. Trimming took 4 bases from V and 1 from J; bases not matched to a gene: 6. The V gene's germline CDR1 is SGHVS and CDR2 FNYEAQ. The CDR3 nucleotides are TGTGCCAGCAGCTCGACGGGACAGCCCCAAGAGACCCAGTACTTC. This encodes CASSSTGQPQETQYF.

This clone has more than one count but fewer than ten. This chain joins TRBV5-6 and TRBJ1-2; perhaps TRBD1 as D (6 bases). The ends were cut back, 10 bases at V and 7 bases at J, with 11 bases in the middle. Germline CDR1 and CDR2: SGHDT and YYEEEE. The CDR3 covers 10 residues. CDR3 sequence: CAGGGPGYTF. The CDR3 DNA follows: TGTGCCGGGGGGGGGCCTGGCTACACCTTC. The whole variable domain, remainder taken from reference TRBV5-6 and TRBJ1-2, is DAGVTQSPTHLIKTRGQQVTLRCSPKSGHDTVSWYQQALGQGPQFIFQYYEEEERQRGNFPDRFSGHQFPNYSSELNVNALLLGDSALYLCAGGGPGYTFGSGTRLTVV.

The V call is TRBV5-1, the J call TRBJ1-5; tentatively, D is TRBD1 (6 bases). Germline V CDR1 and CDR2: SGHRS, YFSETQ. Trimming took off 2 bases at V and 0 bases at J, with 12 bases between the two ends. This CDR3 has 16 residues. The DNA for the CDR3 is TGCGCCAGCAGCTTCCAGGACAGAACTAGCAATCAGCCCCAGCATTTT. It yields the protein CASSFQDRTSNQPQHF. Full variable domain (rest looked up from reference TRBV5-1 and TRBJ1-5): KAGVTQTPRYLIKTRGQQVTLSCSPISGHRSVSWYQQTPGQGLQFLFEYFSETQRNKGNFPGRFSGRQFSNSRSEMNVSTLELGDSALYLCASSFQDRTSNQPQHFGDGTRLSIL.

V gene TRBV7-2 combines with J gene TRBJ2-3; 7 bases agree with TRBD2. The germline V gene encodes CDR1 SGHTA and CDR2 FQGNSA. This CDR3 contains 16 residues. Germline trimming cut 5 bases from V and 1 base from J; bases unmatched to any gene: 9. The CDR3 nucleotides are TGTGCCAGCAGCCAATTCGCGGGAGTGCGCACAGATACGCAGTATTTT. It yields the protein CASSQFAGVRTDTQYF. The full variable domain, rest sourced from reference TRBV7-2 and TRBJ2-3, is GAGVSQSPSNKVTEKGKDVELRCDPISGHTALYWYRQSLGQGLEFLIYFQGNSAPDKSGLPSDRFSAERTGGSVSTLTIQRTQQEDSAVYLCASSQFAGVRTDTQYFGPGTRLTVL.

The chain joins TRBV30 to TRBJ1-1; D ambiguous. Germline V gene sequence: CDR1 GTSNPN, CDR2 SVGIG (reference sequence). Trimming pared 1 base from V and 0 bases from J, leaving 6 bases between. The CDR3 is 13 amino acids. The CDR3 reads CAWSGQMNTEAFF. In DNA, the CDR3 is TGTGCCTGGAGTGGACAAATGAACACTGAAGCTTTCTTT.

The genes are TRBV5-4 and TRBJ2-5; 9 nucleotides align to TRBD2. The CDR3 length is 15 residues. Germline assignment: CDR1 SGHNT and CDR2 YYREEE (reference sequence). The V and J ends lost 4 bases and 4 bases, in that order; junction bases with no gene match: 8. In DNA, the CDR3 is TGTGCCAGCAGCGGGAGGCGGGAGGGCGGAGAGACCCAGTACTTC. Its translation: CASSGRREGGETQYF.

The chain uses TRBV29-1 and TRBJ2-7; tentative D call: TRBD2 (5 bases). V lost 4 bases, J lost 2 bases, and 9 bases lay in between. This CDR3 comprises 12 residues. The germline gives CDR1 SQVTM, CDR2 ANQGSEA. The CDR3 is CSVGTGTYEQYF. Written as DNA, the CDR3 is TGCAGCGTTGGGACGGGGACCTACGAGCAGTACTTC.

This chain joins TRBV27 and TRBJ1-5; TRBD1 agrees at 7 bases. The CDR3 spans 17 residues. V trimming: 1 base; J trimming: 2 bases; junction bases outside the gene matches: 8. Germline V lookup: CDR1 MNHEY, CDR2 SMNVEV (reference sequence). The CDR3 reads CASSLFFTGTGNQPQHF. CDR3 DNA sequence: TGTGCCAGCAGTTTATTCTTTACAGGGACAGGCAATCAGCCCCAGCATTTT.

This chain joins TRBV2 and TRBJ2-1; D remains ambiguous. The CDR3 runs to 13 residues. Germline values: CDR1 SNHLY, CDR2 FYNNEI. Trimming left V 3 bases short and J 7 bases short, with 10 bases between. The CDR3 reads CASSELSANEQFF. The CDR3 DNA reads as TGTGCCAGCAGTGAGCTTTCTGCGAATGAGCAGTTCTTC.

The CDR3 protein is CASSLAFGQSQETQYF. For the CDR3, the DNA is TGTGCCAGCAGCTTAGCATTTGGGCAGAGCCAAGAGACCCAGTACTTC. The rearrangement links TRBV7-8 to TRBJ2-5, with no clear D. Germline V gives CDR1 SGHVS, CDR2 FQNEAQ. V gave up 0 bases and J gave up 1 base, with 12 bases separating them. This CDR3 comprises 16 residues.

This sequence joins TRBV5-1 and TRBJ2-3; 7 positions agree with TRBD2. Germline loops: CDR1 SGHRS, CDR2 YFSETQ. The CDR3 extends over 16 amino acids. V lost 4 bases and J lost 2; bases outside the gene matches: 10. The CDR3 sequence: CASSPGREILTDTQYF. The CDR3 coding sequence is TGCGCCAGCAGCCCGGGGCGGGAGATCCTCACAGATACGCAGTATTTT.

This chain connects TRBV9 to TRBJ1-5, with a tentative D call TRBD1 (6 bases). CDR3 length: 16 residues. CDR1 is SGDLS, CDR2 YYNGEE, per germline. Trimming pared 4 bases from V and 9 bases from J, leaving 23 bases between. CDR3 in amino acids: CASSPEGVPGDRPQHF. CDR3 DNA sequence: TGTGCCAGCAGCCCAGAGGGGGTGCCAGGGGACCGGCCCCAGCATTTT.

A word on this clone: Its ends do not fully match the called genes, so a read error is possible. The chain joins TRBV4-1 to TRBJ1-2; D uncertain. Germline V lookup: CDR1 MGHRA, CDR2 YSYEKL. The CDR3 is 12 residues long. CDR3 sequence: CASSQDNYGYPF. The DNA of the CDR3 is TGCGCCAGCAGCCAAGATAACTATGGCTACCCCTTC.